Sequencing of this T cell receptor (beta chain) was carried out in a study of CD8 T cells in ankylosing spondylitis. The table lists this clonotype with a few counts. The CDR3 totals 14 residues. V trimming: 4 bases; J trimming: 6 bases; junction bases outside the gene matches: 2. TCRdb analysed the 5' RACE reads with MiXCR anew, one entry per CDR3 protein. This table has 380,000 or so distinct CDR3 sequences, 20% appearing once. J is TRBJ2-2 and V is TRBV12-3 or TRBV12-4; 10 bases map to TRBD2. The receptor was derived from a male donor with ankylosing spondylitis or in good health (not recorded which). Sequencing was done on a sample of blood, either unsorted or a sorted T cell fraction (not recorded which). The CDR3 is CASSSGTSAGELFF. DNA for the CDR3: TGTGCCAGCAGTTCCGGGACTAGCGCCGGGGAGCTGTTTTTT.